This TCR beta chain originates from a study of identical twins. The germline V and J ends were trimmed by 6 bases and 6 bases, with 8 bases remaining between them. CDR3 length equals 11 residues. Whole-study findings and limits: The degree of excess twin sharing was weaker in beta out-of-frame sequences. Whereas memory repertoires showed no such difference, abundant cord blood beta clonotypes carried fewer insertions. Invariant MAIT and iNKT cells could partly confound zero-insertion analyses.

cDNA molecules carried unique molecular identifiers, and template switching added a universal primer site. From the 5' RACE reads, TCRdb called clonotypes with MiXCR, one entry per CDR3 protein. In the table there are 350,000 to 450,000 distinct CDR3 sequences, 18% of which are singletons. This clonotype was seen only a few times. Its target is not known. The source material was naive T cells sorted from blood. The chain uses TRBV12-3 or TRBV12-4 and TRBJ2-5; D uncertain. This clonotype was obtained from a man aged 50 to 59 in good health. CDR3 sequence (DNA): TGTGCCAGCAGCCTAATGAAGACCCAGTACTTC. Translated, it gives CASSLMKTQYF.